This T cell receptor beta chain originates from a study of blood T cell repertoires in COVID-19. For the study at large: The United States, Italy and Spain provided the acute and convalescent COVID-19 samples. T cells, B-cell-depleted T cells, or PBMCs provided the cDNA or gDNA that served as material.

In germline, CDR1 is SGDLS, CDR2 YYNGEE. Deletions cut 0 bases from V and 5 bases from J, with 14 bases between. The CDR3 totals 15 residues. The authors' processing: For nucleated cells, counts were estimated from reference gene primer amplification. Libraries were prepared by immunoSEQ multiplex PCR; TCRdb keeps only in-frame clonotypes and omits some of them. For V, J and clone size, that table is used; D and trimming come from the DNA. The sample has some 120,000 clones, about 79% seen once; the top ten hold approximately 35%. The clonotype comes from a middle-aged man with active or convalescent COVID-19. The chain couples TRBV9 to TRBJ1-2; D might be TRBD1 (5 bases). Sequenced: peripheral blood. CDR3 protein: CASSVASQDPYGYTF. CDR3 DNA: TGTGCCAGCAGCGTAGCGTCACAGGATCCTTATGGCTACACCTTC.